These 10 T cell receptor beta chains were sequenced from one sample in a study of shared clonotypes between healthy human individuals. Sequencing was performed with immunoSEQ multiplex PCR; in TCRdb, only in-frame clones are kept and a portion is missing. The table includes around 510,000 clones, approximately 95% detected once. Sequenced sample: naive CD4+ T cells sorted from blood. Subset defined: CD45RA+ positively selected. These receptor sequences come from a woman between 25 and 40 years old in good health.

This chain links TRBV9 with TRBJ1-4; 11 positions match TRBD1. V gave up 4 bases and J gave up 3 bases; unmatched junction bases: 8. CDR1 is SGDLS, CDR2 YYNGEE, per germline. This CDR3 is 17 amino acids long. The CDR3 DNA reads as TGTGCCAGCAGCTCAGGACAGGGGGCGAGGGCTAATGAAAAACTGTTTTTT. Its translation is CASSSGQGARANEKLFF.

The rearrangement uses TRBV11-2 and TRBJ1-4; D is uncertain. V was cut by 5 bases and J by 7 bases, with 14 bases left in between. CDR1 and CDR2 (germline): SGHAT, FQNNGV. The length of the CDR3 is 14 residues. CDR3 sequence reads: CASSLSRVSEKLFF. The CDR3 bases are TGTGCCAGCAGCCTCAGTCGCGTGAGTGAAAAACTGTTTTTT.

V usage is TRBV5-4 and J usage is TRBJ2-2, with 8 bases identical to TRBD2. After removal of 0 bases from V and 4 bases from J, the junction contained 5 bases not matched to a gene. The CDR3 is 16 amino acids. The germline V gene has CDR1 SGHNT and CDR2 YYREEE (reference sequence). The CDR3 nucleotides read TGTGCCAGCAGCTTGGGACTAGCGCGGAGCACCGGGGAGCTGTTTTTT. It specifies CASSLGLARSTGELFF.

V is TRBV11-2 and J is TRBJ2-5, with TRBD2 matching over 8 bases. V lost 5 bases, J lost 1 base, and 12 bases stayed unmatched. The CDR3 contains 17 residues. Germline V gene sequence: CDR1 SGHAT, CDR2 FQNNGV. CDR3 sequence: CASSPRGVSGVQETQYF. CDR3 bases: TGTGCCAGCAGCCCGCGGGGGGTTAGCGGGGTCCAAGAGACCCAGTACTTC.

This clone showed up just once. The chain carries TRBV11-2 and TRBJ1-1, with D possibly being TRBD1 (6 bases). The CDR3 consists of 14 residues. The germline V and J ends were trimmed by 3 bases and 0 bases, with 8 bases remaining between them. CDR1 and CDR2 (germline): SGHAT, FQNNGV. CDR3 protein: CASSFQGLNTEAFF. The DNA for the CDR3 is TGTGCCAGCAGCTTCCAGGGGTTGAACACTGAAGCTTTCTTT.

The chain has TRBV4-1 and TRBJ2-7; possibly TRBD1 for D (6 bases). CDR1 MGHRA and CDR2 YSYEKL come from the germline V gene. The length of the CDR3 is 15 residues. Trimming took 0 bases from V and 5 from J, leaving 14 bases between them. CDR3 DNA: TGCGCCAGCAGCCAAGACTACAGGGATGGTGACGAGCAGTACTTC. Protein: CASSQDYRDGDEQYF.

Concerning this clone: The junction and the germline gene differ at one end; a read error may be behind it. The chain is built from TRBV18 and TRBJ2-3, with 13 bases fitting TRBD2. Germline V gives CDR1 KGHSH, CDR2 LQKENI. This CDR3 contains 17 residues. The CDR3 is CASSSGLAGVPTHTQYF. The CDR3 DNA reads TGTGCCAGCTCATCAGGACTAGCGGGAGTCCCCACACATACGCAGTATTTT.

CDR3 DNA: TGTGCCAGCAGTCCCAACAGGGGGCCCCGGAGTGGCTACACCTTC. Translated: CASSPNRGPRSGYTF. V and J are TRBV27 and TRBJ1-2; 9 bases are a match to TRBD1. The germline V gene has CDR1 MNHEY and CDR2 SMNVEV (reference sequence). This CDR3 contains 15 residues. J lost 7 bases, V lost 5 bases, and 11 bases had no gene match.

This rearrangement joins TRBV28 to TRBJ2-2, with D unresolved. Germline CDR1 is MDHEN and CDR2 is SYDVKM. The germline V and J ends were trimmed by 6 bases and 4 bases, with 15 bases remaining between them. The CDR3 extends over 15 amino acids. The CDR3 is CASSLDRLATGELFF. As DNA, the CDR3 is TGTGCCAGCAGCTTGGACCGCCTTGCCACCGGGGAGCTGTTTTTT.

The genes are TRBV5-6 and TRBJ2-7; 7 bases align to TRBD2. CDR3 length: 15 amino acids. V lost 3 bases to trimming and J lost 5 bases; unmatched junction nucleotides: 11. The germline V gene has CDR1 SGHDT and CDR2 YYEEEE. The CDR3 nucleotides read TGTGCCAGCAGCTCCAAAGGACTAGACACGAACGAGCAGTACTTC. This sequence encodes CASSSKGLDTNEQYF.